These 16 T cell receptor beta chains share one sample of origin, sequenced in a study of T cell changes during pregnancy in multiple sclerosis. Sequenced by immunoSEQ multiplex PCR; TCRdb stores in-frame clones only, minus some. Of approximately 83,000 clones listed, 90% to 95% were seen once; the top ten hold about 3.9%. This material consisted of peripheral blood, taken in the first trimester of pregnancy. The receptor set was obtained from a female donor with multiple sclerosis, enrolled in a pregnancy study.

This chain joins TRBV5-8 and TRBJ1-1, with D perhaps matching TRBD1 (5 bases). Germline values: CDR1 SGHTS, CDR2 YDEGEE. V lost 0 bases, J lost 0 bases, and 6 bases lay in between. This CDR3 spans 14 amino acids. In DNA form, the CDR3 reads TGTGCCAGCAGCTTGGAAGGGGTGAACACTGAAGCTTTCTTT. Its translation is CASSLEGVNTEAFF.

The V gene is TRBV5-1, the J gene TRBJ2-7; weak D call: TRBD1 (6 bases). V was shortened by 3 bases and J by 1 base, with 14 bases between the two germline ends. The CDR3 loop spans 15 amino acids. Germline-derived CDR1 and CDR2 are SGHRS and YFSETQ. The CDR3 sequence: CASSSLGTSSYEQYF. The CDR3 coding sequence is TGCGCCAGCAGCTCTCTGGGGACATCTTCCTACGAGCAGTACTTC. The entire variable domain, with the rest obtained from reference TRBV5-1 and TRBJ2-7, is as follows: KAGVTQTPRYLIKTRGQQVTLSCSPISGHRSVSWYQQTPGQGLQFLFEYFSETQRNKGNFPGRFSGRQFSNSRSEMNVSTLELGDSALYLCASSSLGTSSYEQYFGPGTRLTVT.

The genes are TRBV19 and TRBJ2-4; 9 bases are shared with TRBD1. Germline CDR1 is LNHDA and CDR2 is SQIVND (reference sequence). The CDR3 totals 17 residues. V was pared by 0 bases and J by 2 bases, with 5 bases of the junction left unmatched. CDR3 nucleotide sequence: TGTGCCAGTAGTATAGATACAGGGGGCTCGACCAAAAACATTCAGTACTTC. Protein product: CASSIDTGGSTKNIQYF.

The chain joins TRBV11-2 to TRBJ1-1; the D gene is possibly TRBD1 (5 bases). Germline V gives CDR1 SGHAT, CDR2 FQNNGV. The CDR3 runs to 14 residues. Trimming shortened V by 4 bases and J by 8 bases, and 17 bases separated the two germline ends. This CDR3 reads CASSYHKGQEEAFF. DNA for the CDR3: TGTGCCAGCAGCTACCACAAGGGGCAGGAAGAAGCTTTCTTT.

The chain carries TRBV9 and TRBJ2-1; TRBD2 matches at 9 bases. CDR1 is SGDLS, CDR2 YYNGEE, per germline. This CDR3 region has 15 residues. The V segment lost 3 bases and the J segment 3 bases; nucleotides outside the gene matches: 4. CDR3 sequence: CASSGASGVYNEQFF. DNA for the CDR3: TGTGCCAGCAGCGGAGCTAGCGGGGTCTACAATGAGCAGTTCTTC.

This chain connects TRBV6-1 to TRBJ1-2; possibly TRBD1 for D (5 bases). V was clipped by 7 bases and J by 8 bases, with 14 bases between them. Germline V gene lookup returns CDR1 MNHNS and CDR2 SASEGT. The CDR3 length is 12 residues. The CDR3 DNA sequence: TGTGCCAGCACACAAGGGAAGGGGGGCTACACCTTC. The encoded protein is CASTQGKGGYTF.

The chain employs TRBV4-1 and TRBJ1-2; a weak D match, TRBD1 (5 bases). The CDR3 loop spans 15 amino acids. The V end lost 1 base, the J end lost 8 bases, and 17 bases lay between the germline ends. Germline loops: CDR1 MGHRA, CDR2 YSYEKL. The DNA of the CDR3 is TGCGCCAGCAGCCAAGGGGGACTGGCTAAGAGAGGCTACACCTTC. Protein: CASSQGGLAKRGYTF.

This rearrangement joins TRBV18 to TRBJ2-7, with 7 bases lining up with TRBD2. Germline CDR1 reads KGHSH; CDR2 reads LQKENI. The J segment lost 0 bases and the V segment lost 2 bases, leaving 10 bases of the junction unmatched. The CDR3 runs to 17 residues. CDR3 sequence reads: CASSPIGTNPSSYEQYF. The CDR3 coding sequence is TGTGCCAGCTCACCAATCGGGACTAACCCAAGCTCCTACGAGCAGTACTTC.

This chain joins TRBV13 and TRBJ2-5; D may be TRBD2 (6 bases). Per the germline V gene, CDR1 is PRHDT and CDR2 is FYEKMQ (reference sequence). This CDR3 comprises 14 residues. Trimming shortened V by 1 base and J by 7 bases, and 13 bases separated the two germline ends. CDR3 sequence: CASSLVGERATQYF. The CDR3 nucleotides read TGTGCCAGCAGCTTAGTTGGGGAGCGGGCGACCCAGTACTTC. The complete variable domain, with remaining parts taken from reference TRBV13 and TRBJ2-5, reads AAGVIQSPRHLIKEKRETATLKCYPIPRHDTVYWYQQGPGQDPQFLISFYEKMQSDKGSIPDRFSAQQFSDYHSELNMSSLELGDSALYFCASSLVGERATQYFGPGTRLLVL.

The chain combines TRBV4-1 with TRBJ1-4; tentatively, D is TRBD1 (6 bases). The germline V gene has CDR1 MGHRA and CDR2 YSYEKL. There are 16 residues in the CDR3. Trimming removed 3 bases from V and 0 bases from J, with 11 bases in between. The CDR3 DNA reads TGCGCCAGCAGCCACGGGACATTTGCAACTAATGAAAAACTGTTTTTT. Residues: CASSHGTFATNEKLFF.

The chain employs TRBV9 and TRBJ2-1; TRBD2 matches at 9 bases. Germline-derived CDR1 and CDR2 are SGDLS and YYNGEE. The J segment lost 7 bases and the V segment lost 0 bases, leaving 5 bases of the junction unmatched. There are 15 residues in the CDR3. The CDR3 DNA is TGTGCCAGCAGCGTAGTTGGCGGGGGGGGAAATGAGCAGTTCTTC. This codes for CASSVVGGGGNEQFF.

The CDR3 reads CASSPRTGGASTDTQYF. The DNA of the CDR3 is TGTGCCAGCTCACCCAGGACAGGGGGCGCGAGCACAGATACGCAGTATTTT. V is TRBV18 and J is TRBJ2-3; 11 nucleotides line up with TRBD1. Per germline, CDR1 KGHSH and CDR2 LQKENI. V lost 3 bases to trimming and J lost 0 bases; unmatched junction nucleotides: 5. This CDR3 is 17 amino acids long.

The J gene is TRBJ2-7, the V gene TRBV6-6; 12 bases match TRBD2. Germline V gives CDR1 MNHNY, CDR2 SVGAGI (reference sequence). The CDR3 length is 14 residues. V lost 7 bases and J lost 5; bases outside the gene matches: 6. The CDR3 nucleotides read TGTGCCAGCACTCCTAGCGGGGGGGCTCACGAGCAGTACTTC. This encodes CASTPSGGAHEQYF.

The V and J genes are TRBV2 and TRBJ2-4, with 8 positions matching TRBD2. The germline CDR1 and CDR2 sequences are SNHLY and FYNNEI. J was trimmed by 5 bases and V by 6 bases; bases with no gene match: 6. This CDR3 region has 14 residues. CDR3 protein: CASRVGGAENIQYF. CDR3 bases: TGTGCCAGCAGGGTCGGGGGGGCGGAAAACATTCAGTACTTC.

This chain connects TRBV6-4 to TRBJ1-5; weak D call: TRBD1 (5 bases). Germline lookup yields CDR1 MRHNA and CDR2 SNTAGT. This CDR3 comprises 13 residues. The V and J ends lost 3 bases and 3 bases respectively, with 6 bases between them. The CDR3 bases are TGTGCCAGCAGTGAACAGGCCAATCAGCCCCAGCATTTT. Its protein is CASSEQANQPQHF.

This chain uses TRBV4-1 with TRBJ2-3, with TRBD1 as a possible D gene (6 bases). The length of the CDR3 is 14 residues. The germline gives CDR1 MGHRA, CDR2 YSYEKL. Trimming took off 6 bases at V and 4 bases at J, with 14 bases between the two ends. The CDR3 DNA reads TGCGCCAGCAGTCACACAGGGAAGGCAGATACGCAGTATTTT. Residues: CASSHTGKADTQYF.